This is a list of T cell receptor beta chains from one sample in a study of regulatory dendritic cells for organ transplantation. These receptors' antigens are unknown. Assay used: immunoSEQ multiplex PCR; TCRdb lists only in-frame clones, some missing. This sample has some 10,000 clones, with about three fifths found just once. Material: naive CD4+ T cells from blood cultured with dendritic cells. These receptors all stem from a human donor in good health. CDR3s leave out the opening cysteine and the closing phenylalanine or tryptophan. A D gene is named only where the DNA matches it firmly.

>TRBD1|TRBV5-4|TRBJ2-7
ASSSPGQYEQY
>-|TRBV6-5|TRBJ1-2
ASSHQTINYGYT
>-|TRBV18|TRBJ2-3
ASSPEGWADTQY
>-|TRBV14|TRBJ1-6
ASSQDRVFNSPLH
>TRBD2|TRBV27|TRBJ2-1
ASSPRTSGGVRF
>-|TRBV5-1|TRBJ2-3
ASSLEEYSTDTQY
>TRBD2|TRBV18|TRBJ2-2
ASSPGTRSNTGELF
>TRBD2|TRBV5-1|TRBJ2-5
ASVSGGAGETQY
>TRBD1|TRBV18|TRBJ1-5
ASSPGTANRPQH
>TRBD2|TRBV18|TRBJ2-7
ASSPPGRGGGDEQY
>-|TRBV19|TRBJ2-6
ASTSDSSGANVLT
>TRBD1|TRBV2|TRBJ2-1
ASRATGSNEQF
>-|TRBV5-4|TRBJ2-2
ASRIGTTGELF
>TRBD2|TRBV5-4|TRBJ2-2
ASSLGLAVNTGELF
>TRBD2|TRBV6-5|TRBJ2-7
ASSYLAGSSYEQY
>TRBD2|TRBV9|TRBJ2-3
ASSVTSGGAFRRTDTQY
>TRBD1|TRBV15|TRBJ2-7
ATSGDRGRVYEQY
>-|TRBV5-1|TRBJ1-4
ASSLVGVEATNEKLF
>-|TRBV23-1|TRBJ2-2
ASTSSNSGLFLYTGELF
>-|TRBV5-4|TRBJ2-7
ASSLEWDNSYEQY
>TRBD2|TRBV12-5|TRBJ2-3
ASGPSERGGLDTQY
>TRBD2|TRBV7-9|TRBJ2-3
ASSGLAGVTDTQY
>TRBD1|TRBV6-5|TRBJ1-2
ASRSGQGDGYT
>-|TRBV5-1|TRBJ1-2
ASSLRPGGGEGYT
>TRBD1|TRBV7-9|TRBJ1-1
ASSRVDRTPEAF
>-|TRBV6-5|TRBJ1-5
ASSYSRGRQPQH
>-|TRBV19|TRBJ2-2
ASSISSAGGRAGELF
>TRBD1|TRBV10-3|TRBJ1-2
AISDPTYRDSRSYGYT
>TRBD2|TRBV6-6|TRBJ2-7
ASLAGRSYEQY
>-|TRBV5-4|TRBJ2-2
ASSPWQQFANTGELF